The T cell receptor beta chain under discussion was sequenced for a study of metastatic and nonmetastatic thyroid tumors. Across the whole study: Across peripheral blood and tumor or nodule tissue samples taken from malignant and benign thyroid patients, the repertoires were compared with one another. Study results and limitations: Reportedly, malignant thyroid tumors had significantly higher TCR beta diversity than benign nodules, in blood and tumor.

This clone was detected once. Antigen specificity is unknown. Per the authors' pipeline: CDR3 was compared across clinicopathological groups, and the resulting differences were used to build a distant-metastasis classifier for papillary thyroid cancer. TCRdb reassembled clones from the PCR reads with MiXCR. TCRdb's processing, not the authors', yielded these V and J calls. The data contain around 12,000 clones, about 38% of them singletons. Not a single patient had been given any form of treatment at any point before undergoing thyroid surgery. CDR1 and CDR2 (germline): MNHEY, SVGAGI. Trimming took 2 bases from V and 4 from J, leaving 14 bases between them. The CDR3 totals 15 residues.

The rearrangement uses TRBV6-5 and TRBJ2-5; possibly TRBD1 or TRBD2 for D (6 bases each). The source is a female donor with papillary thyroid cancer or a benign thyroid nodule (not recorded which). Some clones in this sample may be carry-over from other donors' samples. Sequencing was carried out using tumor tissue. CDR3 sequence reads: CASSYLGGPRETQYF. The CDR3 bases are TGTGCCAGCAGTTACCTCGGGGGCCCCAGAGAGACCCAGTACTTC.